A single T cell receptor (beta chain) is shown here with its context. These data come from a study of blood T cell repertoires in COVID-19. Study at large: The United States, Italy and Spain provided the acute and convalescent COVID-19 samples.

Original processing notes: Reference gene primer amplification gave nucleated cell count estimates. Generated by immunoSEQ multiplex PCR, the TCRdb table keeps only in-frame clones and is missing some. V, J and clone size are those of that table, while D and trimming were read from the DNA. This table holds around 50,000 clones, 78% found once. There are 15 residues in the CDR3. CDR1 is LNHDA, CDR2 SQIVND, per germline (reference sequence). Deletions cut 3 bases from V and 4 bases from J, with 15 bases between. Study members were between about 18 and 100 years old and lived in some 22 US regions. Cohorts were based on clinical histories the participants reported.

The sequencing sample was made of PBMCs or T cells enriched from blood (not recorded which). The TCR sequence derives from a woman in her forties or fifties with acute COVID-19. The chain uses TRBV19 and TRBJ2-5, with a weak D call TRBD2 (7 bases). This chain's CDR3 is CASSIGGGGVETQYF. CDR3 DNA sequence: TGTGCCAGTAGTATCGGTGGGGGGGGCGTAGAGACCCAGTACTTC.